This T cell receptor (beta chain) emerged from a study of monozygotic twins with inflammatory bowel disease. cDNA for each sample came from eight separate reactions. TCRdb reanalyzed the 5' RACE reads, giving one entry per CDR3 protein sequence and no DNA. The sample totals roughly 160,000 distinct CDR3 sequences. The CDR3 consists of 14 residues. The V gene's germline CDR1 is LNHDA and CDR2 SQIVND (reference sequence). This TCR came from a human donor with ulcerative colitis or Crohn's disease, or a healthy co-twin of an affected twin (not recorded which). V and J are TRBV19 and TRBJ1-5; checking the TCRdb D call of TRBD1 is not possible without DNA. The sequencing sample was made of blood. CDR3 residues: CASSVPGLNQPQHF.